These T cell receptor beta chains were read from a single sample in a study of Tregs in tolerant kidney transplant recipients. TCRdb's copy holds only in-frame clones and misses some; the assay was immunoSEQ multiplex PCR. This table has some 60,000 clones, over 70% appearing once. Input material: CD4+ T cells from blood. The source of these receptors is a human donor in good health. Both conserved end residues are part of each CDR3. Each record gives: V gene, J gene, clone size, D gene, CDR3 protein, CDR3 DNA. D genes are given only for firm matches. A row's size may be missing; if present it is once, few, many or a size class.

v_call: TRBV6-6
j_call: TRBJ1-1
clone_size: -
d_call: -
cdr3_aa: CASTPTGKTVSAFF
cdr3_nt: TGTGCCAGCACCCCAACAGGGAAAACAGTTTCAGCTTTCTTT

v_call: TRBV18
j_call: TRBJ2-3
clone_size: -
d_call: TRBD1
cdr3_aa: CASSPPQGAGGTQYF
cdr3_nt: TGTGCCAGCTCACCACCTCAGGGGGCAGGTGGTACGCAGTATTTT

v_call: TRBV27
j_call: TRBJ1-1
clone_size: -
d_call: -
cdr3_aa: CASSLSRRTEAFF
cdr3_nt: TGTGCCAGCAGTTTATCGCGGAGGACTGAAGCTTTCTTT

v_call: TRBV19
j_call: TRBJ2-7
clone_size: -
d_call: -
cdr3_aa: CASSSARGLGLRGEQYF
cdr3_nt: TGTGCCAGTAGTAGCGCGCGGGGCCTTGGGCTTCGGGGCGAGCAGTACTTC

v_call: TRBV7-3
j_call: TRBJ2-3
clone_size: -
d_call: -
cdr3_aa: CASSSGTASYTQYF
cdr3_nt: TGTGCCAGCAGCAGCGGGACAGCGAGCTATACGCAGTATTTT

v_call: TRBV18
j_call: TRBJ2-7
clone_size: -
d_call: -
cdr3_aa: CASSPTASGEEQYF
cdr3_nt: TGTGCCAGCTCGCCCACCGCCTCAGGGGAAGAGCAGTACTTC

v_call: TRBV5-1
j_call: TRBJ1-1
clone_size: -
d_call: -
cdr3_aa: CASSYTGTGSTEAFF
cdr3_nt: TGCGCCAGCAGCTACACAGGCACCGGGAGCACTGAAGCTTTCTTT

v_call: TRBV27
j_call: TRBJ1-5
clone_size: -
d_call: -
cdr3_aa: CASTPFLGANNQPQHF
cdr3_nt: TGTGCCAGCACCCCTTTTTTGGGGGCGAACAATCAGCCCCAGCATTTT

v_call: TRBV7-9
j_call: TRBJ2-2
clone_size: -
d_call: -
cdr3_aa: CASSLDRTGELFF
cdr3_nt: TGTGCCAGCAGCTTAGACAGGACCGGGGAGCTGTTTTTT

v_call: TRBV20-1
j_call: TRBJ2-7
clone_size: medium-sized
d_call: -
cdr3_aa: CSYGDGYEQYF
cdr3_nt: TGCAGTTATGGGGACGGGTACGAGCAGTACTTC

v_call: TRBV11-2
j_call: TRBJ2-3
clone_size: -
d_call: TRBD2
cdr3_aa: CASTRRGGSTDTQYF
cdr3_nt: TGTGCCAGCACCCGTCGGGGGGGGAGCACAGATACGCAGTATTTT

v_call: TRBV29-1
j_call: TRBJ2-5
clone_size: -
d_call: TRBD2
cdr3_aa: CSVVAGLETQYF
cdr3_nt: TGCAGCGTTGTAGCGGGACTAGAGACCCAGTACTTC

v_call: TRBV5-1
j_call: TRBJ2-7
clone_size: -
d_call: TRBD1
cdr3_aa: CASSPTGRDYEQYF
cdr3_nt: TGCGCCAGCAGCCCGACAGGGAGAGACTACGAGCAGTACTTC

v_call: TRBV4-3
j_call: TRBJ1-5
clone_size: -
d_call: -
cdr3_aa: CASTLTVYSNQPQHF
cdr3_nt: TGCGCCAGCACCCTGACAGTTTATAGCAATCAGCCCCAGCATTTT

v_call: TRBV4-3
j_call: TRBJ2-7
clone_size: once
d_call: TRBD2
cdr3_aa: CASSQDLSSGAYLSYEQYF
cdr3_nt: TGCGCCAGCAGCCAAGATTTGAGTAGCGGGGCGTACCTTTCCTACGAGCAGTACTTC

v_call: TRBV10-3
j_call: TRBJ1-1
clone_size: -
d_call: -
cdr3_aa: CAITRDGNTEAFF
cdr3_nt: TGTGCCATCACCCGGGACGGGAACACTGAAGCTTTCTTT

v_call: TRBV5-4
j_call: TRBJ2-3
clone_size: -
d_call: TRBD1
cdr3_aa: CASSFLTGADTQYF
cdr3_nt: TGTGCCAGCAGCTTTCTGACAGGGGCAGATACGCAGTATTTT

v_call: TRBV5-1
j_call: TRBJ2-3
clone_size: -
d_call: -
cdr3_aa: CASSLAEGADTQYF
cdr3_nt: TGCGCCAGCAGCTTGGCGGAGGGGGCAGATACGCAGTATTTT

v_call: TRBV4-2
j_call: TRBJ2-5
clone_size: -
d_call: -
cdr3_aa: CASSQDTTQPQETQYF
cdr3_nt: TGTGCCAGCAGCCAAGATACGACTCAACCCCAAGAGACCCAGTACTTC

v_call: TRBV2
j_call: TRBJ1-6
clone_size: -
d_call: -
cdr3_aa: CATPGGGRSYNSPLHF
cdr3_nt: TGTGCCACCCCGGGGGGGGGTCGCTCCTATAATTCACCCCTCCACTTT

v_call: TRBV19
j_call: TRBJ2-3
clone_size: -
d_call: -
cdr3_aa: CASSNTQGTGTDTQYF
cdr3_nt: TGTGCCAGTAGTAACACCCAAGGGACGGGCACAGATACGCAGTATTTT

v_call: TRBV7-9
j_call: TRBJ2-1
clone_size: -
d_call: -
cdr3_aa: CASSTYTEQFF
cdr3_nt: TGTGCCAGCAGCACTTATACTGAGCAGTTCTTC

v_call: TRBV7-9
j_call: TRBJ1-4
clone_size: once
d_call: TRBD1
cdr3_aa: CASSLGQDRVSNEKLFF
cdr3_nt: TGTGCCAGCAGCTTAGGACAGGACAGGGTGTCAAATGAAAAACTGTTTTTT

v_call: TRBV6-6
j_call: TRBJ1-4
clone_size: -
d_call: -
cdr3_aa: CASATGPATNEKLFF
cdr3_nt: TGTGCCAGCGCGACAGGACCCGCAACTAATGAAAAACTGTTTTTT

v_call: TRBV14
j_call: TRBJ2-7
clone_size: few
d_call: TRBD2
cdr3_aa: CASSQVGREYYEQYF
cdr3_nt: TGTGCCAGCAGCCAAGTGGGGCGGGAGTACTACGAGCAGTACTTC

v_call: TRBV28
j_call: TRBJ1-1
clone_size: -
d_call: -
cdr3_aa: CAIEAQNTEAFF
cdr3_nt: TGTGCCATCGAGGCCCAGAACACTGAAGCTTTCTTT

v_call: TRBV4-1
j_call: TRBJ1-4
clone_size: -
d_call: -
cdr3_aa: CASSRSFGEKLFF
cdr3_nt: TGCGCCAGCAGCCGGTCCTTCGGTGAAAAACTGTTTTTT

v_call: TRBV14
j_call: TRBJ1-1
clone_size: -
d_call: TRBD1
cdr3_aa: CASSQDIGGGAEAFF
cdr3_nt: TGTGCCAGCAGCCAAGATATTGGAGGGGGCGCTGAAGCTTTCTTT

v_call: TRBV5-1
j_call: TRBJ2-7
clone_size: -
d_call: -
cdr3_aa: CASSLAPGHQAYEQYF
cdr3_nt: TGCGCCAGCAGCTTGGCACCGGGACATCAGGCGTACGAGCAGTACTTC

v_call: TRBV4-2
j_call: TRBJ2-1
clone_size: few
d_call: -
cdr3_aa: CASSQERTSEQFF
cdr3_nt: TGTGCCAGCAGCCAAGAGAGGACCAGCGAGCAGTTCTTC

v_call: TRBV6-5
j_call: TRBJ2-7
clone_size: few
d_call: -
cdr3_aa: CASSYSGSSYEQYF
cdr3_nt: TGTGCCAGCAGTTACTCAGGCAGTTCCTACGAGCAGTACTTC

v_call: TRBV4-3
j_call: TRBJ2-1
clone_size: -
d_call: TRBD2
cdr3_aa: CASSRGSSGLDPNEQFF
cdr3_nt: TGCGCCAGCAGCCGGGGGTCCTCAGGACTAGACCCCAATGAGCAGTTCTTC

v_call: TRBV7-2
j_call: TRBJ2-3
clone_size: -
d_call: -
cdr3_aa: CASSYSFGRADTQYF
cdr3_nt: TGTGCCAGCAGCTACTCCTTTGGAAGGGCAGATACGCAGTATTTT

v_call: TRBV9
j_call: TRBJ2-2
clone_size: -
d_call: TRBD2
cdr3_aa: CASSVVGTSYNTGELFF
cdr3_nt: TGTGCCAGCAGCGTAGTTGGGACTAGTTATAACACCGGGGAGCTGTTTTTT

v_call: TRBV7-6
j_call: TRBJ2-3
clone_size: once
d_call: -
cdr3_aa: CASSSGGDTQYF
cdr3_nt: TGTGCCAGCAGCTCCGGTGGTGATACGCAGTATTTT

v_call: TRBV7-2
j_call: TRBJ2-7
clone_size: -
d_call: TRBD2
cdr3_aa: CASSSRLPSGSGRGTEQYF
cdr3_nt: TGTGCCAGCAGCTCACGGCTACCTAGCGGGAGCGGTAGAGGCACGGAGCAGTACTTC

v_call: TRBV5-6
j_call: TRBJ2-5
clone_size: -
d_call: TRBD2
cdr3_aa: CASSRPSGGYQETQYF
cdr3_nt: TGTGCCAGCAGCCGCCCTAGCGGGGGCTACCAAGAGACCCAGTACTTC

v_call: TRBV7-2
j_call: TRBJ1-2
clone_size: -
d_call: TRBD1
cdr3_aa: CASSSRQGGGLRGYTF
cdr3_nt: TGTGCCAGCAGCTCCCGACAGGGGGGGGGTCTGCGAGGCTACACCTTC

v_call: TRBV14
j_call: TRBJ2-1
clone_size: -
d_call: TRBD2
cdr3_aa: CASSQDLWRGGLYNEQFF
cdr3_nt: TGTGCCAGCAGCCAAGATCTCTGGCGGGGGGGCCTCTACAATGAGCAGTTCTTC

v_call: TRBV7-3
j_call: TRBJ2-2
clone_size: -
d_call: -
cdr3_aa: CASGLQTGELFF
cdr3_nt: TGTGCCAGCGGACTCCAAACCGGGGAGCTGTTTTTT

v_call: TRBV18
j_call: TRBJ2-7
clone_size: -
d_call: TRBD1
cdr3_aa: CASSPQWTGGYEQYF
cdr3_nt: TGTGCCAGCTCACCACAGTGGACAGGGGGCTACGAGCAGTACTTC